The clone carrying this T cell receptor beta chain was recorded only once. Generated by immunoSEQ multiplex PCR, the TCRdb table keeps only in-frame clones and is missing some. The data show 200,000 or so clones, 65% to 90% seen once. The data are from a study of cytomegalovirus exposure and HLA in healthy donors. V lost 6 bases to trimming and J lost 1 base, with 21 bases between them. The CDR3 has 17 residues. Germline CDR1 is SGHAT and CDR2 is FQNNGV. Specimen: PBMCs. V and J are TRBV11-2 and TRBJ1-2; maybe TRBD1 (6 bases). The sequence was obtained from a woman aged 25 to 39 in good health and CMV-seropositive. CDR3 sequence (DNA): TGTGCCAGCAGTCGCCGGTCGGACAGTCTCCTTAACTATGGCTACACCTTC. Translating it yields CASSRRSDSLLNYGYTF. The entire variable domain, with the rest obtained from reference TRBV11-2 and TRBJ1-2, is as follows: EAGVAQSPRYKIIEKRQSVAFWCNPISGHATLYWYQQILGQGPKLLIQFQNNGVVDDSQLPKDRFSAERLKGVDSTLKIQPAKLEDSAVYLCASSRRSDSLLNYGYTFGSGTRLTVV.